The sequence of this T cell receptor beta chain was determined in a study of T cell repertoires in cytomegalovirus infection. The overall study: Used in the study were CMV epitopes, some recently identified and HLA-C-restricted, others well-studied and HLA-B-restricted. CMV infection plus the matching HLA type was flagged by public TCR beta signatures.

The CDR3 runs 15 residues. V dropped 1 base and J dropped 1 base, with 10 bases sitting between them. Germline V lookup: CDR1 LNHNV, CDR2 YYDKDF (reference sequence). This clonotype was seen at least ten times. Its antigen is not identified. TCRdb called the reads again in MiXCR, with one record for every CDR3 protein. The sample records 700,000 to 900,000 distinct CDR3 sequences, about 28% being singletons. Findings and caveats of the study: Carriage of CMV together with the relevant HLA was identifiable through cumulative public TCR beta family frequency. HLA-C-restricted CMV-specific TCR beta clonotypes were dominant in the ex vivo response.

The clonotype was recovered from a human donor in good health (CMV status not recorded). Some clones in this sample may be carry-over from other donors' samples. The sequences come from cultured CD8+ T cells from PBMCs, collected from culture after CMV antigen stimulation. This rearrangement joins TRBV15 to TRBJ1-1, with D possibly TRBD1 on 5 matching bases. The CDR3 is CATSRVEGKNTEAFF. CDR3 DNA sequence: TGTGCCACCAGCAGAGTAGAGGGGAAGAACACTGAAGCTTTCTTT.